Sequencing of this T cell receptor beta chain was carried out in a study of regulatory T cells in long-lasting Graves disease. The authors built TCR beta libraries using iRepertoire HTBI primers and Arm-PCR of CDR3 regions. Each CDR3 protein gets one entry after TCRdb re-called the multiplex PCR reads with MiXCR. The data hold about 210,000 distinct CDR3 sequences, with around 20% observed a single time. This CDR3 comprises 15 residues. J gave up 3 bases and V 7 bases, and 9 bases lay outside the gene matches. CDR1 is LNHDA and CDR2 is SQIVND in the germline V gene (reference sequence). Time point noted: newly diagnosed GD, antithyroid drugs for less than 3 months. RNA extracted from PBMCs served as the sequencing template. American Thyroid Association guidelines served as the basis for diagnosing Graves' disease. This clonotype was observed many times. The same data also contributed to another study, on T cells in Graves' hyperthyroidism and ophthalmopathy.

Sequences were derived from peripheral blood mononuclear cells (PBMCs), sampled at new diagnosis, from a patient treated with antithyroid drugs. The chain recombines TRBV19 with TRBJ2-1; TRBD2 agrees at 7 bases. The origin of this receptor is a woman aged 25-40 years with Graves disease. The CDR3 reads CASKSSSGRYNEQFF. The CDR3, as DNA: TGTGCCAGTAAGTCTTCTAGCGGCCGCTACAATGAGCAGTTCTTC. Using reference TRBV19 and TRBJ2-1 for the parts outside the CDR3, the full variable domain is DGGITQSPKYLFRKEGQNVTLSCEQNLNHDAMYWYRQDPGQGLRLIYYSQIVNDFQKGDIAEGYSVSREKKESFPLTVTSAQKNPTAFYLCASKSSSGRYNEQFFGPGTRLTVL.